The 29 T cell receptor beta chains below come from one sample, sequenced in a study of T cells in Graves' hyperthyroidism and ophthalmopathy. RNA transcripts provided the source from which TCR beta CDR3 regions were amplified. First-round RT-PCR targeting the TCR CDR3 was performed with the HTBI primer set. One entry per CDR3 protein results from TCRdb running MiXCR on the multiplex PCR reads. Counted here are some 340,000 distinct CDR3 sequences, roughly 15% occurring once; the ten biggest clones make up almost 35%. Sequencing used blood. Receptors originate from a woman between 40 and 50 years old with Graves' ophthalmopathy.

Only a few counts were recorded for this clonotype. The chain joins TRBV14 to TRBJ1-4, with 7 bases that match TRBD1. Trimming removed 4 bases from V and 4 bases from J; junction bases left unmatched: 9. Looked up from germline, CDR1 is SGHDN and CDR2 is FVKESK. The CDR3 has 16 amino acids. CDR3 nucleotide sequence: TGTGCCAGCAGCCTTAGACAGGGTGAAGTTAATGAAAAACTGTTTTTT. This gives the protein CASSLRQGEVNEKLFF.

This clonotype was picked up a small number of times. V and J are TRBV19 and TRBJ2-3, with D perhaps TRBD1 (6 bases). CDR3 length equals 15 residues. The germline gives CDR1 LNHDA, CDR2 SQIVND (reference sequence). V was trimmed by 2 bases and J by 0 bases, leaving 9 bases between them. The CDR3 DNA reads TGTGCCAGTAGTATAAGGACAGCGAGCACAGATACGCAGTATTTT. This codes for CASSIRTASTDTQYF.

For the CDR3, the DNA is TGTGCCAGCAGTTACTTCGTAGCCAAAAACATTCAGTACTTC. Amino acid sequence: CASSYFVAKNIQYF. This chain connects TRBV6-2 or TRBV6-3 to TRBJ2-4; unclear D gene. The CDR3 has 14 amino acids. In germline, CDR1 is MNHEY, CDR2 SVGEGT. The V end lost 1 base, the J end lost 0 bases, and 4 bases lay between the germline ends.

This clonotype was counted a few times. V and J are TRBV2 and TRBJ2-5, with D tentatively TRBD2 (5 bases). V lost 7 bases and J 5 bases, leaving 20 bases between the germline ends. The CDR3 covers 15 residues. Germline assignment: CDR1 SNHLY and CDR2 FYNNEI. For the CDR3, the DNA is TGTGCCAGCAAGGATGGGAGCGTCGGCAGCGAGACCCAGTACTTC. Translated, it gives CASKDGSVGSETQYF.

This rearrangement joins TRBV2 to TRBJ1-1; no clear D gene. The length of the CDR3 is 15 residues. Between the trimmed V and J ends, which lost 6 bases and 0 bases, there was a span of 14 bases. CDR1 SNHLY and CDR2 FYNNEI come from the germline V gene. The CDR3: CASSALRLLNTEAFF. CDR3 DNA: TGTGCCAGCAGCGCCCTGAGGCTACTGAACACTGAAGCTTTCTTT.

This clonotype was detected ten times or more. As DNA, the CDR3 is TGTGCCACCAGCATCGGAGCAGGGGCCCAGCCCATCTATGGCTACACCTTC. Its protein product is CATSIGAGAQPIYGYTF. J is TRBJ1-2 and V is TRBV15, with a tentative D call TRBD1 (6 bases). The CDR3 has 17 amino acids. Trimming left V 4 bases short and J 4 bases short, with 22 bases between. The germline V gene encodes CDR1 LNHNV and CDR2 YYDKDF (reference sequence).

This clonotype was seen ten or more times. Here the CDR3 reads CASSGGLAGSPPYYNEQFF. The CDR3, as DNA: TGTGCCAGCAGTGGGGGACTAGCGGGATCCCCTCCCTACTACAATGAGCAGTTCTTC. The chain carries TRBV6-1 and TRBJ2-1, with TRBD2 matching over 13 bases. The CDR3 extends over 19 amino acids. Germline trimming cut 4 bases from V and 3 bases from J; bases unmatched to any gene: 12. CDR1 is MNHNS, CDR2 SASEGT, per germline.

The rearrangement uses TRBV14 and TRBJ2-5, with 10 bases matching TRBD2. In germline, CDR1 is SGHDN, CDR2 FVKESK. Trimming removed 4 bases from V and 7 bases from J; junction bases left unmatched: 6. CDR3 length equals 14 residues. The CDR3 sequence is CASSRARTSGTQYF. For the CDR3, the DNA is TGTGCCAGCAGCCGCGCTCGGACTAGCGGGACCCAGTACTTC. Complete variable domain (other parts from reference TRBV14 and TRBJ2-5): EAGVTQFPSHSVIEKGQTVTLRCDPISGHDNLYWYRRVMGKEIKFLLHFVKESKQDESGMPNNRFLAERTGGTYSTLKVQPAELEDSGVYFCASSRARTSGTQYFGPGTRLLVL.

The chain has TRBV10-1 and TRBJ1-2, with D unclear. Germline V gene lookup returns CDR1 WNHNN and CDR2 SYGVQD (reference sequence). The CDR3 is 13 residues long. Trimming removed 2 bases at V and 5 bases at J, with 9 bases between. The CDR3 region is CASSEQAGYGYTF. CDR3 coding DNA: TGCGCCAGCAGTGAGCAAGCAGGTTATGGCTACACCTTC.

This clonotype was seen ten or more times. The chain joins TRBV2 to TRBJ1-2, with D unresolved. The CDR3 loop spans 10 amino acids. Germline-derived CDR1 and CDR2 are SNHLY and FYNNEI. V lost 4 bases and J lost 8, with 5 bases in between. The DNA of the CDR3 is TGTGCCAGCAGTGTGACAGGCTACACCTTC. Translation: CASSVTGYTF.

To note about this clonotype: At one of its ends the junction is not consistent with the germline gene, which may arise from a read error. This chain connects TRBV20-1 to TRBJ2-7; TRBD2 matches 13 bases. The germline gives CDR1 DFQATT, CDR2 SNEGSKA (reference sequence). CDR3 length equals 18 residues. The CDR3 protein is CRARKPGLAGRREDEQYF. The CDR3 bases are TGCAGAGCTAGAAAACCGGGACTAGCGGGACGTAGGGAGGACGAGCAGTACTTC.

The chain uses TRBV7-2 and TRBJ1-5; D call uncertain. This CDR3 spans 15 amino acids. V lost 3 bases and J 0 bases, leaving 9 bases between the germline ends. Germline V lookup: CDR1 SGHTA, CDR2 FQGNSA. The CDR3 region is CASSLYGDSNQPQHF. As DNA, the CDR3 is TGTGCCAGCAGCTTGTACGGGGATAGCAATCAGCCCCAGCATTTT.

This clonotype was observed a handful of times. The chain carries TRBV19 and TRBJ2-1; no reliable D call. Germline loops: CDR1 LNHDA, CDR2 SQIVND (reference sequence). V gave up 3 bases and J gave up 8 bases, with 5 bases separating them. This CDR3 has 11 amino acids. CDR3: CASSIRDEQFF. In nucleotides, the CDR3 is TGTGCCAGTAGTATCCGGGATGAGCAGTTCTTC.

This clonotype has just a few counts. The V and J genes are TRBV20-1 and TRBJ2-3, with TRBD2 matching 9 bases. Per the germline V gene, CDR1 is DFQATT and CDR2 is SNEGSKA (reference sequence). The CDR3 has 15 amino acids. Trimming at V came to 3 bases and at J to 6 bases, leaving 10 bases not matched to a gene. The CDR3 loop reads CSASPTAGGGDTQYF. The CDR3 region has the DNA TGCAGTGCTAGCCCCACCGCGGGGGGGGGCGATACGCAGTATTTT.

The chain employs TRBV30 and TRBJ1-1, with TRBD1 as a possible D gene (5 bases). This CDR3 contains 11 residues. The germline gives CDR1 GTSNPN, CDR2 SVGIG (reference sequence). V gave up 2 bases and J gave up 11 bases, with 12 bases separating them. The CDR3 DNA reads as TGTGCCTGGAGTTCCGGGGGACGGGCTTTCTTT. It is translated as CAWSSGGRAFF.

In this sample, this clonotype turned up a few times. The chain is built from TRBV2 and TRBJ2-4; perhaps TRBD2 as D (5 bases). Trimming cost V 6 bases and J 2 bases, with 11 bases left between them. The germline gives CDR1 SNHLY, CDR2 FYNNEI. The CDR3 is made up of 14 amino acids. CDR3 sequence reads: CASRDSGTKNIQYF. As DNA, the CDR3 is TGTGCCAGCAGAGATTCCGGGACCAAAAACATTCAGTACTTC.

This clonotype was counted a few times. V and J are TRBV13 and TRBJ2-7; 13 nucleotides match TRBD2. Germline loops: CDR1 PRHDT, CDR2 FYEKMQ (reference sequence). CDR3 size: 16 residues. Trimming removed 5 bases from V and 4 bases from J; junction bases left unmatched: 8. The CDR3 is CASSPGLAGVSYEQYF. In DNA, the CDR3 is TGTGCCAGCAGCCCAGGACTAGCGGGAGTCTCTTACGAGCAGTACTTC.

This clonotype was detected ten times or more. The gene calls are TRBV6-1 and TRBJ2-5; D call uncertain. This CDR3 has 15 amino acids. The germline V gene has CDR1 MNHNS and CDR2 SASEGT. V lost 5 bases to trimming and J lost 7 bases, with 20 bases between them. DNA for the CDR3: TGTGCCAGCAGTTACGGCGGCGAAATCGGCGGGACCCAGTACTTC. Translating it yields CASSYGGEIGGTQYF.

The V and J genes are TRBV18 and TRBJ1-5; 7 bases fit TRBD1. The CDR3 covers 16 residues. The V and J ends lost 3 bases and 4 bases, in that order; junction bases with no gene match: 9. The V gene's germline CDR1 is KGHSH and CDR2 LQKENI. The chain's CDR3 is CASSPTGKTGNQPQHF. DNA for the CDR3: TGTGCCAGCTCACCTACAGGGAAGACAGGGAATCAGCCCCAGCATTTT.

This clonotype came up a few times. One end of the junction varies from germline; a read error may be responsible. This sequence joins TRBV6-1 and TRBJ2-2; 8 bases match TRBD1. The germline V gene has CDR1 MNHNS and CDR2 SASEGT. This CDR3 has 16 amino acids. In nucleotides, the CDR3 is TGTGCCAGCAGTTATCCAGGGGGCGCGGGGACCGGGGAGCCGTTTTTT. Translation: CASSYPGGAGTGEPFF.

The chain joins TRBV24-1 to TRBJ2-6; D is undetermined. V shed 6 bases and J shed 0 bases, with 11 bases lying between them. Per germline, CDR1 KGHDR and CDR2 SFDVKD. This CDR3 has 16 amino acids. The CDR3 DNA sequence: TGTGCCACCAGTACCCCAAGGAACTCTGGGGCCAACGTCCTGACTTTC. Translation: CATSTPRNSGANVLTF.

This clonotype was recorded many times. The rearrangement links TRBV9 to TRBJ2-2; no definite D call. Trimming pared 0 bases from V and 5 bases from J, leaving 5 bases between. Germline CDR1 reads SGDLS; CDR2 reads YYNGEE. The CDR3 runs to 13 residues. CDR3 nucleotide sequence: TGTGCCAGCAGCGTAGGGTGGACCGGGGAGCTGTTTTTT. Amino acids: CASSVGWTGELFF.

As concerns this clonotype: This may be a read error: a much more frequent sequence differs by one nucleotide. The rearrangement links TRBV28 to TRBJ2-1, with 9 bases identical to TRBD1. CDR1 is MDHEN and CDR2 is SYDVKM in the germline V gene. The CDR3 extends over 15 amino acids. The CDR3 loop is CASTTGTGIYKEQFF. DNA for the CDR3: TGTGCCAGCACTACCGGGACAGGGATATACAAGGAGCAGTTCTTC.

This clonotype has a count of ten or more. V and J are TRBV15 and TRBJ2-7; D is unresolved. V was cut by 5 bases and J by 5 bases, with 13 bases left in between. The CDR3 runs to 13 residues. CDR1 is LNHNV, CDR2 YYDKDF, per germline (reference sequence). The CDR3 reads CATSGDFSDEQYF. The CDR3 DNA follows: TGTGCCACCAGCGGGGATTTTTCCGACGAGCAGTACTTC.

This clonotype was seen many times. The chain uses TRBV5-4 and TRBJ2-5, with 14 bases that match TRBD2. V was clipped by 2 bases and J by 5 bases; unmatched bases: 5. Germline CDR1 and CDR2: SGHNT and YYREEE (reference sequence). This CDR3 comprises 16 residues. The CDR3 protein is CASSFGTSGSGETQYF. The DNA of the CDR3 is TGTGCCAGCAGCTTCGGGACTAGCGGGAGCGGGGAGACCCAGTACTTC.

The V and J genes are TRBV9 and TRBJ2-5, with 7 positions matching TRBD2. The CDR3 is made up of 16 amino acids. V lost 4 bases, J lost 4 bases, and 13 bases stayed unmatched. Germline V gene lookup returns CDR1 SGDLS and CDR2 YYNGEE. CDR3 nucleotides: TGTGCCAGCAGCCCCCGTACGGGAGGAGGTTCAGAGACCCAGTACTTC. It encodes CASSPRTGGGSETQYF.

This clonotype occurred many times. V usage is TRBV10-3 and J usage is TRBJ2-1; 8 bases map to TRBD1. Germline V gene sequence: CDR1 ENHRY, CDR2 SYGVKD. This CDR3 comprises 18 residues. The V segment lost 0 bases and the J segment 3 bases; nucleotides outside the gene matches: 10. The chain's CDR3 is CAISESSRDRPGYNEQFF. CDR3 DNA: TGTGCCATCAGTGAGTCTTCACGGGACAGGCCCGGCTACAATGAGCAGTTCTTC.

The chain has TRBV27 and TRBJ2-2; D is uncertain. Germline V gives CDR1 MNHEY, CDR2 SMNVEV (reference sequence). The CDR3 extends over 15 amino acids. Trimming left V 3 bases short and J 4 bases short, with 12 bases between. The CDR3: CASSLVPGGTGELFF. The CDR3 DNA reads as TGTGCCAGCAGTTTGGTACCGGGCGGCACCGGGGAGCTGTTTTTT.

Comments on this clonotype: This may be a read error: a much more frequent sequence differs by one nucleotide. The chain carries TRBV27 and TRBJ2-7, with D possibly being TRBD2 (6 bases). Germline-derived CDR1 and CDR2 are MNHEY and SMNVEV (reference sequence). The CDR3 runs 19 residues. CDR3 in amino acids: CVSSTWAGGSGQFSYEQYF. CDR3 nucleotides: TGTGTCAGCAGTACCTGGGCCGGGGGAAGCGGTCAATTCTCCTACGAGCAGTACTTC.